What follows describes a single T cell receptor (beta chain). The CDR3 is made up of 18 amino acids. The germline V gene has CDR1 LGHNA and CDR2 YNFKEQ. The junction had 16 bases not matched to a gene; V was cut back by 2 bases and J by 5 bases. The entry originates in a study of cytomegalovirus exposure and HLA in healthy donors. PCR involved 60 Vbeta and 13 Jbeta primers. Clones were read by immunoSEQ multiplex PCR, and TCRdb kept only the in-frame ones, dropping some. The sample includes 150,000 to 200,000 clones, around 72% of them seen just once. The sample was PBMCs. The rearrangement uses TRBV4-2 and TRBJ2-7; 9 bases are a match to TRBD2. This sequence was found in a man in his forties or fifties in good health and CMV-seronegative. Here the CDR3 DNA reads TGTGCCAGCAGCCAAATGGCTCGGCTAGCGGGGAATACCCACGAGCAGTACTTC. It encodes CASSQMARLAGNTHEQYF.